Below, 13 T cell receptor beta chains from the same sample are listed, as sequenced in a study of blood T cell repertoires in COVID-19. Sequencing was performed with immunoSEQ multiplex PCR; in TCRdb, only in-frame clones are kept and a portion is missing. The data contain around 250,000 clones, 75% to 95% of them seen just once; the ten biggest clones take up less than 3.5%. Specimen: PBMCs or T cells enriched from blood (not recorded which). The receptors shown here come from a man in his forties who had been exposed to COVID-19.

V usage is TRBV9 and J usage is TRBJ2-7; TRBD1 matches 7 bases. Trimming cost V 0 bases and J 6 bases; bases outside gene matches: 6. The CDR3 is 14 amino acids. CDR1 is SGDLS and CDR2 is YYNGEE in the germline V gene. In DNA, the CDR3 is TGTGCCAGCAGCGTAGGACAGGGCCCACGCGAGCAGTACTTC. This translates into CASSVGQGPREQYF. The full variable domain, in which reference TRBV9 and TRBJ2-7 provide the parts outside the CDR3, is DSGVTQTPKHLITATGQRVTLRCSPRSGDLSVYWYQQSLDQGLQFLIQYYNGEERAKGNILERFSAQQFPDLHSELNLSSLELGDSALYFCASSVGQGPREQYFGPGTRLTVT.

This chain joins TRBV11-1 and TRBJ2-1; 11 nucleotides align to TRBD2. Germline values: CDR1 SGHAT, CDR2 FQDESV (reference sequence). The CDR3 has 16 amino acids. V lost 1 base and J lost 3; bases outside the gene matches: 2. The CDR3 loop is CASSLEGLAVYNEQFF. The CDR3 DNA is TGTGCCAGCAGCTTAGAGGGACTAGCGGTCTACAATGAGCAGTTCTTC.

The chain joins TRBV28 to TRBJ2-7; the match to TRBD2 covers 8 bases. The CDR3 runs 18 residues. J was trimmed by 3 bases and V by 5 bases; bases with no gene match: 18. Germline CDR1 and CDR2: MDHEN and SYDVKM. The CDR3 DNA sequence: TGTGCCAGCAGTGGTTTCGAAAGCGGGGGCCTGATTGACTACGAGCAGTACTTC. Protein product: CASSGFESGGLIDYEQYF.

This chain uses TRBV28 with TRBJ2-7; 8 bases are a match to TRBD1. The V gene end was trimmed by 8 bases and the J gene end by 3 bases; junction bases not matched to a gene: 15. The CDR3 runs 16 residues. Germline V gives CDR1 MDHEN, CDR2 SYDVKM. For the CDR3, the DNA is TGTGCCAGCTTAACTATTGGGACAGGAGGACTCTACGAGCAGTACTTC. Translated: CASLTIGTGGLYEQYF.

The J gene is TRBJ1-1, the V gene TRBV25-1; D is undetermined. Germline CDR1 and CDR2: MGHDK and SYGVNS. V was pared by 5 bases and J by 0 bases, with 7 bases between. This CDR3 spans 13 amino acids. CDR3 region: CASSNRLNTEAFF. The CDR3 DNA reads as TGTGCCAGCAGTAATCGGTTGAACACTGAAGCTTTCTTT.

The genes are TRBV3-1 (or the pseudogene TRBV3-2) and TRBJ2-7; D perhaps matches TRBD2 (6 bases). V lost 1 base and J lost 1, with 11 bases in between. Germline values: CDR1 LGHDT, CDR2 YNNKEL (reference sequence). The CDR3 length is 15 residues. CDR3 in amino acids: CASSQGIGTSYEQYF. As DNA, the CDR3 is TGTGCCAGCAGCCAAGGGATCGGGACTTCCTACGAGCAGTACTTC.

The chain couples TRBV7-2 to TRBJ1-3, with D uncertain. The germline CDR1 and CDR2 sequences are SGHTA and FQGNSA. Trimming shortened V by 1 base and J by 4 bases, and 14 bases separated the two germline ends. The CDR3 is made up of 16 amino acids. CDR3 DNA sequence: TGTGCCAGCAGCTTAGGCTTACTGAGGTCCGGAAACACCATATATTTT. This sequence encodes CASSLGLLRSGNTIYF. The entire variable domain, with the rest obtained from reference TRBV7-2 and TRBJ1-3, is as follows: GAGVSQSPSNKVTEKGKDVELRCDPISGHTALYWYRQSLGQGLEFLIYFQGNSAPDKSGLPSDRFSAERTGGSVSTLTIQRTQQEDSAVYLCASSLGLLRSGNTIYFGEGSWLTVV.

The genes are TRBV5-1 and TRBJ1-2; D remains ambiguous. Trimming pared 6 bases from V and 4 bases from J, leaving 13 bases between. Germline CDR1 SGHRS, CDR2 YFSETQ. CDR3 size: 13 residues. The CDR3 nucleotides read TGCGCCAGCACCCAGGACTCCTTCTATGGCTACACCTTC. Protein: CASTQDSFYGYTF.

The rearrangement uses TRBV28 and TRBJ2-3; 10 bases align to TRBD1. The V gene's germline CDR1 is MDHEN and CDR2 SYDVKM. Unmatched junction bases numbered 9, after V lost 6 bases and J lost 6 bases. The CDR3 has 15 residues. CDR3 amino acids: CASRVDRGRGDTQYF. Here the CDR3 DNA reads TGTGCCAGCAGGGTCGACAGGGGGCGGGGGGATACGCAGTATTTT. The complete variable domain, with remaining parts taken from reference TRBV28 and TRBJ2-3, reads DVKVTQSSRYLVKRTGEKVFLECVQDMDHENMFWYRQDPGLGLRLIYFSYDVKMKEKGDIPEGYSVSREKKERFSLILESASTNQTSMYLCASRVDRGRGDTQYFGPGTRLTVL.

The chain has TRBV27 and TRBJ2-1; 12 positions agree with TRBD2. The J segment lost 2 bases and the V segment lost 3 bases, leaving 5 bases of the junction unmatched. This CDR3 comprises 17 residues. Germline V gene lookup returns CDR1 MNHEY and CDR2 SMNVEV (reference sequence). The CDR3 sequence is CASSFSTSGGAYNEQFF. The CDR3 DNA follows: TGTGCCAGCAGTTTCTCGACTAGCGGGGGCGCCTACAATGAGCAGTTCTTC.

The chain employs TRBV14 and TRBJ1-2; D remains ambiguous. Germline V gene data show CDR1 as SGHDN and CDR2 as FVKESK. This CDR3 has 13 amino acids. Trimming took off 1 base at V and 5 bases at J, with 8 bases between the two ends. The CDR3: CASSQGLGYGYTF. As DNA, the CDR3 is TGTGCCAGCAGCCAAGGACTAGGGTATGGCTACACCTTC.

This clone was observed once. V is TRBV5-1 and J is TRBJ1-3; D uncertain. There are 13 residues in the CDR3. V was clipped by 1 base and J by 2 bases, with 4 bases between them. Looked up from germline, CDR1 is SGHRS and CDR2 is YFSETQ. CDR3 residues: CASSLSPGNTIYF. In nucleotides, the CDR3 is TGCGCCAGCAGCTTGAGCCCTGGAAACACCATATATTTT.

V gene TRBV7-2 combines with J gene TRBJ1-5; the D is unclear. Trimming cost V 7 bases and J 6 bases, with 10 bases left between them. The germline V gene encodes CDR1 SGHTA and CDR2 FQGNSA. The CDR3 runs to 12 residues. DNA of the CDR3: TGTGCCAGCACCAGTCCGGGTCAGCCCCAGCATTTT. Translating gives CASTSPGQPQHF.